This T cell receptor beta chain was obtained from a study of T cell changes during pregnancy in multiple sclerosis. Clones were sequenced by immunoSEQ multiplex PCR, and TCRdb holds only the in-frame ones, with some missing. The profile shows around 100,000 clones, about 91% of them singletons. Germline V lookup: CDR1 MNHEY, CDR2 SMNVEV (reference sequence). The length of the CDR3 is 15 residues. V lost 0 bases to trimming and J lost 0 bases, with 6 bases between them. This rearrangement joins TRBV27 to TRBJ2-1; no reliable D call. The sequencing used peripheral blood, collected in the second trimester of pregnancy. This clonotype was obtained from a female donor with multiple sclerosis, enrolled in a pregnancy study. The CDR3 is CASSLSASSYNEQFF. CDR3 coding DNA: TGTGCCAGCAGTTTATCGGCTAGCTCCTACAATGAGCAGTTCTTC.